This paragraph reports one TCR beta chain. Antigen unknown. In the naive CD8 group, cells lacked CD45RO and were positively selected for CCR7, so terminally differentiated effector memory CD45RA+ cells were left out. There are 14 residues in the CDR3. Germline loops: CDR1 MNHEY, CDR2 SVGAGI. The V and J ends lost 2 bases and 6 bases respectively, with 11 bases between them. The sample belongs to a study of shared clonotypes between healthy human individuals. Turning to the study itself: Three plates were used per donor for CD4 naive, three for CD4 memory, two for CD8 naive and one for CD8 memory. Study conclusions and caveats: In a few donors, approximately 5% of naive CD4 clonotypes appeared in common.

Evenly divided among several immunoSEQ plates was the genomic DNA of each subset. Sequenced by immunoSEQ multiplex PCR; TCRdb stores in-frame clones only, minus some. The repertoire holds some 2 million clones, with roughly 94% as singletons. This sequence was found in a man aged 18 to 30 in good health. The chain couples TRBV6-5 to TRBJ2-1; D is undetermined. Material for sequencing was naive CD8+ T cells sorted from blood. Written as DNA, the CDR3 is TGTGCCAGCAGTTACCAGGAACCCCCCAATGAGCAGTTCTTC. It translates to CASSYQEPPNEQFF.